The present T cell receptor (beta chain) was sequenced within a study of blood T cell repertoires in COVID-19. The trim removed 2 bases at V and 2 bases at J, leaving 2 bases unmatched. The germline V gene encodes CDR1 SGHTA and CDR2 FQGNSA. The CDR3 runs 16 residues. Two negative PCRs, clearance, or symptom resolution were required of recovered Cohort 3 donors. Original processing notes: Quantification of nucleated cells was approximated via reference gene primer amplification. The repertoire was sequenced with immunoSEQ multiplex PCR; TCRdb's copy has only in-frame clones and lacks some. The DNA gave D and trimming, while V, J and clone size come from that table. Of fewer than 250,000 clones in the sample, about four fifths are singletons; the top ten hold under 2%.

This chain uses TRBV7-2 with TRBJ2-2; 10 nucleotides line up with TRBD2. Sequencing was done on a sample of PBMCs or T cells enriched from blood (not recorded which). This receptor was taken from a man aged 60 to 69 who had recovered from COVID-19. This chain's CDR3 is CASSLIAGGNTGELFF. DNA for the CDR3: TGTGCCAGCAGCTTAATAGCGGGAGGAAACACCGGGGAGCTGTTTTTT.